A selection of T cell receptor beta chains follows, all from one sample in a study of blood T cells in healthy people across ages. Using its own MiXCR run on the 5' RACE reads, TCRdb lists one record per CDR3 protein. The data contain about 640,000 distinct CDR3 sequences, about 54% of them singletons. The sequenced sample was blood. The receptors stem from a man aged 55 to 70 in good health. Both conserved end residues are part of each CDR3. Fields, in order: V gene, D gene, J gene, clone size, CDR3 DNA, CDR3 protein. A D gene is named only where the DNA matches it firmly. Clone size is given for some rows only: seen once, a few or many times, or a class if the clone is expanded.

v_call: TRBV6-2/TRBV6-3
d_call: TRBD2
j_call: TRBJ2-5
clone_size: -
cdr3_nt: TGTGCCAGCACCAACCTCGGGGGGGCCACCATACTTCAGTACTTC
cdr3_aa: CASTNLGGATILQYF

v_call: TRBV12-3/TRBV12-4
d_call: -
j_call: TRBJ1-5
clone_size: many
cdr3_nt: TGTGCCAGCAGTTTAGAGGGCGGGGGCCAGCCCCAGCATTTT
cdr3_aa: CASSLEGGGQPQHF

v_call: TRBV25-1
d_call: TRBD1
j_call: TRBJ1-4
clone_size: -
cdr3_nt: TGTGCCAGCAGTGGGACAGGGATCGCAGAAAAACTGTTTTTT
cdr3_aa: CASSGTGIAEKLFF

v_call: TRBV5-1
d_call: TRBD2
j_call: TRBJ2-7
clone_size: few
cdr3_nt: TGCGCCAGCAGCTCTAGCGGTACCTACGAGCAGTACTTC
cdr3_aa: CASSSSGTYEQYF

v_call: TRBV24-1
d_call: TRBD2
j_call: TRBJ2-7
clone_size: -
cdr3_nt: TGTGCCACCAGTGATTTGCACCCCTCGGGGAGGGGAGTCTCTCCCTACGAGCAGTACTTC
cdr3_aa: CATSDLHPSGRGVSPYEQYF

v_call: TRBV25-1
d_call: TRBD2
j_call: TRBJ2-3
clone_size: -
cdr3_nt: TGTGCCAGCAGTGAAGCAGCGGGGGGGCTTGATACGCAGTATTTT
cdr3_aa: CASSEAAGGLDTQYF

v_call: TRBV2
d_call: -
j_call: TRBJ1-2
clone_size: -
cdr3_nt: TGCACCAGCAGTGAGGGGCAAAACTATGGCTACACCTTC
cdr3_aa: CTSSEGQNYGYTF

v_call: TRBV10-3
d_call: TRBD2
j_call: TRBJ2-1
clone_size: -
cdr3_nt: TGTGCCATCAGTGGAGCGGGAGGGAGCTCCTACAATGAGCAGTTCTTC
cdr3_aa: CAISGAGGSSYNEQFF

v_call: TRBV3-1
d_call: TRBD1
j_call: TRBJ1-6
clone_size: -
cdr3_nt: TGTGCCAGCAGCCCAACCGGGACAGTAGAAAAACCCCTCCACTTT
cdr3_aa: CASSPTGTVEKPLHF

v_call: TRBV20-1
d_call: TRBD2
j_call: TRBJ2-5
clone_size: -
cdr3_nt: TGCAGTGCTCAGAGAAACGGGGGGTCCCAAGAGACCCAGTACTTC
cdr3_aa: CSAQRNGGSQETQYF

v_call: TRBV28
d_call: TRBD1
j_call: TRBJ1-6
clone_size: -
cdr3_nt: TGTGCCAGCGGGGGGACAGGGAATTCACCCCTCCACTTT
cdr3_aa: CASGGTGNSPLHF

v_call: TRBV9
d_call: -
j_call: TRBJ2-4
clone_size: -
cdr3_nt: TGTGCCAGCAGCGGAGGTGTCAGTTGGGAGCAGTACTTC
cdr3_aa: CASSGGVSWEQYF

v_call: TRBV7-9
d_call: -
j_call: TRBJ2-1
clone_size: -
cdr3_nt: TGTGCCAGCAGCACAACAGGGCGCGGCTCCTACAATGAGCAGTTCTTC
cdr3_aa: CASSTTGRGSYNEQFF

v_call: TRBV29-1
d_call: -
j_call: TRBJ2-7
clone_size: -
cdr3_nt: TGCAGCGTTGATTTCTGGCGCGTTAGCGGATACAATGAGCAGTACTTC
cdr3_aa: CSVDFWRVSGYNEQYF

v_call: TRBV5-1
d_call: TRBD1
j_call: TRBJ2-6
clone_size: few
cdr3_nt: TGCGCCAGCAGCTTGGGAACAGGGGCTGGGGCCAACGTCCTGACTTTC
cdr3_aa: CASSLGTGAGANVLTF

v_call: TRBV7-2
d_call: TRBD2
j_call: TRBJ2-3
clone_size: -
cdr3_nt: TGTGCCAGCAGCCCCCGGACTAGCGGGGGACCCACAGATACGCAGTATTTT
cdr3_aa: CASSPRTSGGPTDTQYF

v_call: TRBV20-1
d_call: -
j_call: TRBJ1-2
clone_size: -
cdr3_nt: TGCAGTGCTAGGCAGATCTATGGCTACACCTTC
cdr3_aa: CSARQIYGYTF

v_call: TRBV6-5
d_call: -
j_call: TRBJ1-2
clone_size: many
cdr3_nt: TGTGCCAGCAGTTACGGGCATAACTATGGCTACACCTTC
cdr3_aa: CASSYGHNYGYTF

v_call: TRBV21-1
d_call: -
j_call: TRBJ1-5
clone_size: -
cdr3_nt: TGTGCCAGCAGCAAATGTAGGACAGGTAATCAGCCCCAGCATTTT
cdr3_aa: CASSKCRTGNQPQHF

v_call: TRBV23-1
d_call: TRBD2
j_call: TRBJ2-4
clone_size: -
cdr3_nt: TGCGCCACGGGACTAGGCAAAAACATTCAGTACTTC
cdr3_aa: CATGLGKNIQYF

v_call: TRBV20-1
d_call: TRBD2
j_call: TRBJ2-1
clone_size: many
cdr3_nt: TGCAGTGCTAGAGTCCCGGGGGGGGAAGGCTACAATGAGCAGTTCTTC
cdr3_aa: CSARVPGGEGYNEQFF

v_call: TRBV6-5
d_call: -
j_call: TRBJ2-7
clone_size: few
cdr3_nt: TGTGCCAGCAGTAAGCCGGACGGCTACGAGCAGTACTTC
cdr3_aa: CASSKPDGYEQYF

v_call: TRBV20-1
d_call: -
j_call: TRBJ2-5
clone_size: few
cdr3_nt: TGCAGTGCTCGGGAAATAGGTGGACAAGAGACCCAGTACTTC
cdr3_aa: CSAREIGGQETQYF

v_call: TRBV6-5
d_call: -
j_call: TRBJ2-5
clone_size: few
cdr3_nt: TGTGCCAGCAGTTACTCAGGGGGGGAGACCCAGTACTTC
cdr3_aa: CASSYSGGETQYF

v_call: TRBV11-2
d_call: -
j_call: TRBJ2-2
clone_size: -
cdr3_nt: TGTGCCAGCAGCGCCCCCCGGGGAATCTTCACCGGGGAGCTGTTTTTT
cdr3_aa: CASSAPRGIFTGELFF

v_call: TRBV7-9
d_call: TRBD2
j_call: TRBJ2-7
clone_size: many
cdr3_nt: TGTGCCAGCAGCGCCTCGGGGGGGGCTGCCTACGAGCAGTACTTC
cdr3_aa: CASSASGGAAYEQYF